The 9 T cell receptor beta chains listed next were all sequenced from one sample in a study of neurological immune-mediated disorders. TCRdb itself ran the 5' RACE reads through MiXCR, one entry per CDR3 protein. The sample yields 71,000 or so distinct CDR3 sequences, approximately 15% seen once. Documented time point: longitudinal time-point 1 (baseline). Sequenced: PBMCs. These receptors came from a female donor with HTLV-1-associated myelopathy (HAM/TSP).

This clonotype was recorded at least ten times. The chain is built from TRBV10-3 and TRBJ2-7; D may match TRBD1 or TRBD2 (5 bases each). Germline CDR1 is ENHRY and CDR2 is SYGVKD. Trimming took 6 bases from V and 0 from J, leaving 18 bases between them. The CDR3 has 16 amino acids. The CDR3 protein is CAIRDTGTEYSYEQYF. For the CDR3, the DNA is TGTGCCATCAGGGATACCGGGACGGAATACTCCTACGAGCAGTACTTC.

This clonotype was observed a handful of times. The chain carries TRBV5-1 and TRBJ2-5; D is tentatively TRBD1 or TRBD2 (5 bases each). Germline V gives CDR1 SGHRS, CDR2 YFSETQ. There are 15 residues in the CDR3. V dropped 0 bases and J dropped 2 bases, with 11 bases sitting between them. The CDR3 DNA follows: TGCGCCAGCAGCTTGGGGGACGGTCATCAAGAGACCCAGTACTTC. Translated: CASSLGDGHQETQYF.

This clonotype turned up a few times. The rearrangement links TRBV6-1 to TRBJ2-3; TRBD1 matches at 9 bases. The CDR3 length is 15 residues. Looked up from germline, CDR1 is MNHNS and CDR2 is SASEGT. V was clipped by 6 bases and J by 4 bases; unmatched bases: 8. The CDR3 reads CASRPGTGYSDTQYF. The CDR3 region has the DNA TGTGCCAGCAGGCCCGGGACAGGGTATTCAGATACGCAGTATTTT.

The gene calls are TRBV27 and TRBJ2-7; D is possibly TRBD2 (6 bases). Deletions cut 10 bases from V and 6 bases from J, with 16 bases between. Germline V lookup: CDR1 MNHEY, CDR2 SMNVEV (reference sequence). The CDR3 loop spans 12 amino acids. CDR3 protein: CANSRKGLEQYF. CDR3 in DNA: TGTGCCAACAGCAGAAAGGGACTCGAGCAGTACTTC.

This clonotype was found many times. V is TRBV7-2 and J is TRBJ2-1; 8 bases are a match to TRBD2. CDR3 length: 17 amino acids. V dropped 3 bases and J dropped 10; count of bases not matched to a gene: 17. Germline CDR1 SGHTA, CDR2 FQGNSA. CDR3 DNA sequence: TGTGCCAGCAGCTTTTCGGGGGGGCTCACCTACAATGCGGAGCAGTTCTTC. This encodes CASSFSGGLTYNAEQFF.

This clonotype was seen many times. This sequence joins TRBV5-1 and TRBJ2-4; tentative D call: TRBD2 (6 bases). The length of the CDR3 is 15 residues. Germline V gives CDR1 SGHRS, CDR2 YFSETQ. Deletions cut 3 bases from V and 1 base from J, with 11 bases between. This CDR3 is CASSYSAGAKNIQYF. The CDR3, as DNA: TGCGCCAGCAGCTACTCCGCGGGGGCCAAAAACATTCAGTACTTC.

The genes are TRBV2 and TRBJ2-7, with D unclear. Germline CDR1 and CDR2: SNHLY and FYNNEI. CDR3 length: 11 amino acids. Trimming stripped 4 bases from V and 4 bases from J, with 5 bases between. The CDR3 DNA is TGTGCCAGCAGTGTAGGGTACGAGCAGTACTTC. Its protein is CASSVGYEQYF.

This clonotype was counted at least ten times. The V and J genes are TRBV5-1 and TRBJ2-1; 9 bases fit TRBD1. With 4 bases clipped from V and 9 bases from J, the junction kept 11 bases outside the gene matches. The CDR3 has 15 residues. Germline CDR1 and CDR2: SGHRS and YFSETQ. As DNA, the CDR3 is TGCGCCAGCAGCGCCTCCGGGACAGGGTCGGGTGAGCAGTTCTTC. Encoded protein: CASSASGTGSGEQFF. Filled out from reference TRBV5-1 and TRBJ2-1, the complete variable domain reads KAGVTQTPRYLIKTRGQQVTLSCSPISGHRSVSWYQQTPGQGLQFLFEYFSETQRNKGNFPGRFSGRQFSNSRSEMNVSTLELGDSALYLCASSASGTGSGEQFFGPGTRLTVL.

This clonotype was picked up many times. This sequence joins TRBV6-1 and TRBJ1-1; D gene unclear. The CDR3 is made up of 13 amino acids. V was cut by 1 base and J by 5 bases, with 8 bases left in between. Germline CDR1 reads MNHNS; CDR2 reads SASEGT. The CDR3 DNA sequence: TGTGCCAGCAGTGAAGGTCCGGAGACTGAAGCTTTCTTT. It is translated as CASSEGPETEAFF.